These 7 T cell receptor beta chains came from one sample sequenced in a study of T-cell memory formation after mild COVID-19 (dated by TCRdb to the early 2020s). Library creation used 5' RACE. The sample was run on an Illumina NovaSeq 6000. The raw public reads went through TCRdb reprocessing: fastp at Q25, MiXCR clone calling, in-frame beta chains kept. Identical CDR3 protein sequences are pooled into one entry, listed with their most common genes and DNA. Within this sample are 250,000 or so distinct CDR3 sequences, with over 9% of them counted one time only. The top ten clones comprise under 25% of the sample. Sequencing was done on a sample of PBMCs or a T cell subset sorted from them (not recorded which). The receptors stem from a man aged 18-30 years who had mild COVID-19 (a few samples of this study predate the infection). The sample titles of this study are shuffled in the database, so cell type and time point are left out; the donor was told from shared clones.

The genes are TRBV7-9 and TRBJ2-3; D may match TRBD1 or TRBD2 (5 bases each). Germline assignment: CDR1 SEHNR and CDR2 FQNEAQ (reference sequence). V lost 1 base to trimming and J lost 2 bases, with 13 bases between them. This CDR3 has 16 amino acids. CDR3 residues: CASSLVVGDPTDTQYF. DNA for the CDR3: TGTGCCAGCAGCTTAGTAGTCGGGGACCCCACAGATACGCAGTATTTT.

This chain joins TRBV5-1 and TRBJ2-3, with TRBD1 matching 9 bases. CDR3 length equals 12 residues. Germline V gene sequence: CDR1 SGHRS, CDR2 YFSETQ. The trim removed 4 bases at V and 6 bases at J, leaving 0 bases unmatched. This CDR3 is CASSGQGDTQYF. The CDR3 DNA is TGCGCCAGCAGCGGACAGGGGGATACGCAGTATTTT.

This chain links TRBV7-2 with TRBJ2-3, with D tentatively TRBD2 (6 bases). Trimming left V 1 base short and J 7 bases short, with 12 bases between. The V gene's germline CDR1 is SGHTA and CDR2 FQGNSA. CDR3 length equals 14 residues. The CDR3 loop reads CASSLVAGSNTQYF. DNA of the CDR3: TGTGCCAGCAGCTTAGTTGCGGGGTCAAATACGCAGTATTTT.

The table lists this clonotype with a few counts. This chain connects TRBV4-1 to TRBJ1-4, with D possibly TRBD1 on 5 matching bases. In germline, CDR1 is MGHRA, CDR2 YSYEKL. There are 13 residues in the CDR3. V lost 4 bases and J 7 bases, leaving 10 bases between the germline ends. CDR3 sequence (DNA): TGCGCCAGCAGCCGGAGGGGAGTTGAAAAACTGTTTTTT. Translating gives CASSRRGVEKLFF.

The rearrangement links TRBV7-2 to TRBJ1-1, with D tentatively TRBD1 (5 bases). The CDR3 is 14 residues long. V lost 5 bases and J lost 3, with 13 bases in between. Per germline, CDR1 SGHTA and CDR2 FQGNSA. This CDR3 reads CASSKPWGDTEAFF. The CDR3 nucleotides read TGTGCCAGCAGCAAACCTTGGGGGGACACTGAAGCTTTCTTT.

This clonotype showed up just a few times. Relative to the germline gene, one junction end is altered; a read error may explain this. The chain links TRBV30 to TRBJ1-1; D is perhaps TRBD1 (5 bases). CDR3 length: 13 residues. Germline V gives CDR1 GTSNPN, CDR2 SVGIG (reference sequence). CDR3 sequence (DNA): TGCGCTCTGGGGCGTGGTTTTGGGACTGAAGCTTTCTTT. Residues: CALGRGFGTEAFF.

Ten or more counts support this clonotype. The chain carries TRBV7-9 and TRBJ2-1; possible D gene TRBD2, 5 bases. This CDR3 is built from 14 residues. Germline CDR1 SEHNR, CDR2 FQNEAQ (reference sequence). Between the trimmed V and J ends, which lost 4 bases and 4 bases, there was a span of 11 bases. This chain's CDR3 is CASSWLRGYNEQFF. CDR3 nucleotides: TGTGCCAGCAGCTGGTTGAGAGGGTACAATGAGCAGTTCTTC.